Included here is one T cell receptor beta chain sequence, with context. The entry originates in a study of blood T cell repertoires in COVID-19. On the study more broadly: Italy, Spain and the United States were the sources of the convalescent and acute COVID-19 samples. Sources were T cells, B-cell-depleted T cells, or PBMCs; the material itself was cDNA or gDNA.

Method: immunoSEQ multiplex PCR; TCRdb's copy keeps in-frame clones and lacks some. The sample carries 350,000 to 400,000 clones, roughly 90% recorded once. This clonotype was sampled from a woman aged 25 to 39 with COVID-19, enrolled during active disease. Source material: peripheral blood.

The CDR3 region is CASSYSHGEKLFF. CDR3 in DNA: TGTGCCAGCAGTTACAGTCACGGTGAAAAACTGTTTTTT. The chain uses TRBV6-2 or TRBV6-3 and TRBJ1-4; D uncertain. Germline lookup yields CDR1 MNHEY and CDR2 SVGEGT. Trimming took off 2 bases at V and 7 bases at J, with 8 bases between the two ends. The CDR3 spans 13 residues.